This TCR beta chain is from a study of vaccination and CD4 T cells after COVID-19 (dated by TCRdb to 2021 to 2024). At the level of the whole study: Convalescent patients had a positive SARS-CoV-2 result on nasal swab PCR, and of these patients, about ten had mild disease and one had severe disease. In the convalescent cohort there were six males and four females, among whom were two Hispanic individuals, seven Caucasians, two Asians and one multiracial person. Each participant got two doses of either the Pfizer-BioNTech BNT162b2 vaccine (n=8) or the Moderna mRNA-1273 vaccine (n=2). Post-COVID blood samples from convalescent patients were collected a median of approximately 93 days after diagnosis, with a range of about 30 to 170 days. The time from the second vaccine dose to post-vaccine blood sampling had a median of roughly 79 days and ranged from roughly 12 to 250 days. Overlapping spike peptide pools from SARS-CoV-2 and from the common cold coronaviruses HCoV-NL63, HCoV-OC43 and HCoV-229E were used as culture stimuli. In control cultures, a CEFX viral epitope pool was used as positive control, an HIV-1 Nef peptide pool was used as negative control, or no peptide was added. The spike-specific CD4+ TCR repertoire was compared before and after mRNA vaccination in about nine COVID-19 convalescent patients and a few infection-naive healthy vaccine recipients.

The library relied on PCR. DNA from cultured CD4+ T cells underwent TCR sequencing with the Oncomine TCR Beta short-read assay at the Johns Hopkins FTIC core. Genomic DNA was extracted from the cultured CD4+ T cells with the QIAamp micro DNA kit. The Oncomine TCR Beta libraries from cultured CD4+ T cells were pooled using unique dual indexes and then sequenced on an Illumina iSeq 100. In the original analysis: Non-productive sequences were removed, and CDR3s that did not start with C, did not end with F or W, or were shorter than 7 amino acids were discarded. The MANAFEST web application identified antigen-specific clonotypes by comparing peptide-stimulated wells against reference wells and other culture wells. An FDR below 0.05, an odds ratio above 5, and a productive frequency above 0.1% in at least two of three replicate wells were required for clones to be considered positive. Clonotypes that were significantly expanded in both SARS-CoV-2 spike wells and at least one common cold coronavirus spike condition were defined as cross-reactive. Levenshtein distances (stringdist) and unrooted phylogenetic trees (ape) in R version 3.6.1 were used to assess CDR3 homology. TCRdb itself trimmed the public reads at Q25 with fastp, ran MiXCR and retained productive beta chains. Each CDR3 protein appears once, grouped with its most common genes and DNA. These V and J calls are TCRdb output, not the study's own analysis. The sample data list approximately 16,000 distinct CDR3 sequences, and 53% of these were observed just once. The ten largest clones take up approximately 4.4% of the sample.

What the research found in general, with its limitations: In convalescent patients, nearly all vaccine-specific clones (304 of 307) were found to be mono-reactive for SARS-CoV-2 spike rather than cross-reactive with common cold coronaviruses. An increase in the median number of SARS-CoV-2-reactive clonotypes from 20 to 25 after infection to 35 to 40 after vaccination was observed, but the change was not found to be significant. Only a relatively small number of convalescent patients were included in the study, and early timepoints following natural infection were not analyzed. In convalescent patients, a median around 90% of post-vaccine SARS-CoV-2-reactive clones were detected only after vaccination, and vaccine-specific priming was suggested by this finding.

Concerning this clonotype: It has no known antigen specificity. No base-level quality is on record; no much larger clone is a single base apart.

V is cut back by 3 bases and J by 4 bases, with 4 bases in the junction unmatched. The CDR3 runs 13 residues from the cysteine to the phenylalanine. The sequence is cut down to CDR3 DNA, 39 bases in frame from base 1. According to the germline V gene (reference sequence), CDR1 reads DFQATT and CDR2 reads SNEGSKA. The treatment or condition label for this specimen denotes: approximately 9-day PBMC culture with coronavirus spike peptide pools or control peptides (ViraFEST assay). The ViraFEST assay, used in the study, expanded antigen-specific T cells with peptide pools and then identified the expanded clonotypes through TCR sequencing. The convalescent patients' positive SARS-CoV-2 PCR tests were from March to December 2020, which was before the Alpha, Beta and Delta variants emerged in the United States. Roughly 2 million PBMCs per well were cultured in IMDM with approximately 5% human AB serum and 8.5 to 10 IU/ml IL-2, plus 10 ug/ml peptide pools. Half of the culture medium was replaced with fresh IL-2-containing medium on days 3 and 7. After 10 to 11 days of culture, CD4+ T cells were isolated by negative selection using the EasySep CD4+ T cell isolation kit. Ficoll-Paque Plus gradient centrifugation was used to isolate PBMCs from whole blood, and the isolated PBMCs were then either used fresh or cryopreserved at -140C. Culture conditions were generally each tested in triplicate wells.

The chain is encoded by TRBV20-1 joined to TRBJ1-1; TRBD1 aligns with 8 central bases. The clonotype was recovered from a human donor who had recovered from COVID-19. Sequenced material: CD4+ T cells from blood, cultured in vitro, taken before SARS-CoV-2 vaccination. The CDR3 protein is CSASGGTGTEAFF. The DNA sequence is given as TGCAGTGCTAGTGGCGGGACAGGCACTGAAGCTTTCTTT.